This TCR beta chain stems from a study of breast tumors, draining lymph nodes, adjacent tissues. TCRdb independently ran MiXCR on the multiplex PCR reads; one entry per CDR3 protein. The sample has fewer than 200,000 distinct CDR3 sequences, approximately 30% seen once. With 5 bases removed from V and 6 bases from J, the gap between germline ends came to 21 bases. The CDR3 covers 15 residues. Per germline, CDR1 DFQATT and CDR2 SNEGSKA (reference sequence). Findings and caveats of the study: Data fit most tumor T cells coming from lymph node, expanding in tumor. Compared with lymph nodes, tumors were less diverse; compared with nontumor tissue, more.

This clonotype was seen ten or more times. Its specificity is unknown. Breast cancer patients provided tissue from their axillary draining lymph nodes. V usage is TRBV20-1 and J usage is TRBJ2-3, with no clear D. The specimen sequenced was axillary lymph node tissue. The sequence derives from a female donor with breast cancer. Some clones in this sample may be carry-over from other donors' samples. In DNA, the CDR3 is TGCAGTGCTGTTACCCGGGCCCTCGGCCGGGATACGCAGTATTTT. Translation: CSAVTRALGRDTQYF.